The 27 T cell receptor beta chains below all came from one sample that was sequenced in a study of blood T cell repertoires in COVID-19. TCRdb's table, derived via immunoSEQ multiplex PCR, lists solely in-frame clones and lacks some. The sample has 95,000 to 120,000 clones; roughly 80% are singletons. The specimen sequenced was peripheral blood. The receptors here all came from a man over 45 with acute or convalescent COVID-19.

This clone was observed a few times. This chain connects TRBV2 to TRBJ1-2; D may be TRBD1 (6 bases). The CDR3 length is 15 residues. V lost 1 base and J 2 bases, leaving 11 bases between the germline ends. CDR1 and CDR2 from the germline V gene are SNHLY and FYNNEI. The CDR3 sequence is CASSEGGQGNYGYTF. Here the CDR3 DNA reads TGTGCCAGCAGTGAAGGGGGGCAGGGGAACTATGGCTACACCTTC.

This chain joins TRBV19 and TRBJ1-2, with 9 bases fitting TRBD1. The CDR3 is 14 amino acids. CDR1 is LNHDA and CDR2 is SQIVND in the germline V gene (reference sequence). The J segment lost 5 bases and the V segment lost 7 bases, leaving 8 bases of the junction unmatched. This CDR3 reads CASIPGTGSYGYTF. The CDR3 DNA reads TGTGCCAGTATTCCGGGGACAGGGAGTTATGGCTACACCTTC.

The chain has TRBV28 and TRBJ1-5; 11 bases are shared with TRBD1. In germline, CDR1 is MDHEN, CDR2 SYDVKM. The CDR3 totals 14 residues. V dropped 5 bases and J dropped 8; count of bases not matched to a gene: 5. The CDR3 spells CASSKGQGVKPQHF. The CDR3 DNA follows: TGTGCCAGCAGTAAGGGACAGGGGGTGAAGCCCCAGCATTTT.

A few counts support this clone. J is TRBJ1-2 and V is TRBV6-1; D unresolved. There are 13 residues in the CDR3. Trimming left V 2 bases short and J 3 bases short, with 7 bases between. CDR1 MNHNS and CDR2 SASEGT come from the germline V gene. CDR3 coding DNA: TGTGCCAGCAGTGAAACTTTTGACTATGGCTACACCTTC. This sequence encodes CASSETFDYGYTF.

The V and J genes are TRBV27 and TRBJ2-1, with 8 positions matching TRBD1. The CDR3 extends over 15 amino acids. Per germline, CDR1 MNHEY and CDR2 SMNVEV (reference sequence). J lost 6 bases, V lost 3 bases, and 7 bases had no gene match. The CDR3 DNA is TGTGCCAGCAGTTTCGGACAGGGAGGATCCAATGAGCAGTTCTTC. Translation gives CASSFGQGGSNEQFF.

The chain couples TRBV5-4 to TRBJ2-3; 10 nucleotides align to TRBD2. J gave up 4 bases and V 5 bases, and 13 bases lay outside the gene matches. Germline CDR1 and CDR2: SGHNT and YYREEE (reference sequence). The CDR3 extends over 17 amino acids. The CDR3 spells CASSPNTGTSDSDTQYF. For the CDR3, the DNA is TGTGCCAGCAGTCCGAACACCGGGACTAGCGATTCAGATACGCAGTATTTT.

The rearrangement links TRBV5-1 to TRBJ2-2, with a possible D match to TRBD2 (5 bases). The germline V and J ends were trimmed by 1 base and 4 bases, with 11 bases remaining between them. The CDR3 contains 15 residues. Germline assignment: CDR1 SGHRS and CDR2 YFSETQ. The CDR3 loop reads CASSLRGFGTGELFF. In DNA form, the CDR3 reads TGCGCCAGCAGCTTGAGAGGGTTTGGCACCGGGGAGCTGTTTTTT.

V and J are TRBV5-1 and TRBJ1-2; 8 nucleotides align to TRBD1. The CDR3 has 14 residues. V lost 4 bases and J lost 8; bases outside the gene matches: 10. Germline V lookup: CDR1 SGHRS, CDR2 YFSETQ. The CDR3, as DNA: TGCGCCAGCAGCCTGGGACAGGTGCTGGAGGGCTACACCTTC. Its protein product is CASSLGQVLEGYTF.

This chain links TRBV7-2 with TRBJ2-4; 8 bases line up with TRBD2. This CDR3 is built from 14 residues. Germline trimming cut 2 bases from V and 5 bases from J; bases unmatched to any gene: 2. Germline CDR1 and CDR2: SGHTA and FQGNSA. CDR3 sequence reads: CASSLSSGENIQYF. The CDR3 nucleotides are TGTGCCAGCAGCTTAAGTAGCGGGGAAAACATTCAGTACTTC.

This chain links TRBV19 with TRBJ1-5; tentatively, D is TRBD1 (6 bases). Germline CDR1 LNHDA, CDR2 SQIVND (reference sequence). V lost 7 bases to trimming and J lost 1 base, with 14 bases between them. The CDR3 covers 15 residues. The CDR3 bases are TGTGCCAGTATTCCGTTCAGGGGAAGCAATCAGCCCCAGCATTTT. Amino acid sequence: CASIPFRGSNQPQHF. The complete variable domain, with remaining parts taken from reference TRBV19 and TRBJ1-5, reads DGGITQSPKYLFRKEGQNVTLSCEQNLNHDAMYWYRQDPGQGLRLIYYSQIVNDFQKGDIAEGYSVSREKKESFPLTVTSAQKNPTAFYLCASIPFRGSNQPQHFGDGTRLSIL.

The gene calls are TRBV4-1 and TRBJ2-1, with D uncertain. CDR3 length: 13 residues. Germline values: CDR1 MGHRA, CDR2 YSYEKL. Trimming took 0 bases from V and 7 from J, leaving 7 bases between them. CDR3 in amino acids: CASSQDASNEQFF. DNA for the CDR3: TGCGCCAGCAGCCAAGATGCGTCAAATGAGCAGTTCTTC.

The rearrangement uses TRBV28 and TRBJ2-3, with D perhaps matching TRBD1 (5 bases). The CDR3 has 15 amino acids. The V end was cut by 5 bases, the J end by 2 bases, with 14 bases between. Germline CDR1 MDHEN, CDR2 SYDVKM. The CDR3 is CASSPQGRHTDTQYF. The DNA for the CDR3 is TGTGCCAGCAGTCCTCAGGGAAGACACACAGATACGCAGTATTTT.

This sequence joins TRBV18 and TRBJ1-3, with D maybe TRBD1 (6 bases). Germline-derived CDR1 and CDR2 are KGHSH and LQKENI. V was cut by 6 bases and J by 0 bases, with 12 bases left in between. The CDR3 length is 15 residues. This chain's CDR3 is CASSRDTFSGNTIYF. DNA for the CDR3: TGTGCCAGCTCCCGGGACACCTTCTCTGGAAACACCATATATTTT.

The chain couples TRBV6-5 to TRBJ2-7; TRBD1 aligns across 7 bases. V shed 7 bases, J shed 5 bases, and the junction held 2 bases outside the gene matches. This CDR3 has 11 amino acids. Germline loops: CDR1 MNHEY, CDR2 SVGAGI. As DNA, the CDR3 is TGTGCCAGCACGACAGGGCACGAGCAGTACGTC. Translation gives CASTTGHEQYV.

The chain links TRBV3-1 (or the pseudogene TRBV3-2) to TRBJ1-5; 10 bases fit TRBD1. This CDR3 is built from 15 residues. The germline V gene encodes CDR1 LGHDT and CDR2 YNNKEL (reference sequence). The V segment lost 1 base and the J segment 6 bases; nucleotides outside the gene matches: 3. The chain's CDR3 is CASSQAGQGTQPQHF. The CDR3 DNA follows: TGTGCCAGCAGCCAAGCGGGACAGGGGACTCAGCCCCAGCATTTT.

The V and J genes are TRBV5-1 and TRBJ1-6; 9 nucleotides align to TRBD1. From germline, CDR1 is SGHRS and CDR2 YFSETQ. Unmatched junction bases numbered 2, after V lost 0 bases and J lost 4 bases. This CDR3 region has 16 residues. Here the CDR3 reads CASSLGGTGYNSPLHF. The CDR3, as DNA: TGCGCCAGCAGCTTGGGGGGGACAGGGTATAATTCACCCCTCCACTTT.

V gene TRBV5-6 combines with J gene TRBJ1-2; D not certain. V was clipped by 1 base and J by 8 bases, with 12 bases between them. Germline assignment: CDR1 SGHDT and CDR2 YYEEEE. The CDR3 covers 13 residues. CDR3 DNA: TGTGCCAGCAGCTTGTTCAGGCTTCGGGGCTACACCTTC. It is translated as CASSLFRLRGYTF. Full variable domain (missing parts from reference TRBV5-6 and TRBJ1-2): DAGVTQSPTHLIKTRGQQVTLRCSPKSGHDTVSWYQQALGQGPQFIFQYYEEEERQRGNFPDRFSGHQFPNYSSELNVNALLLGDSALYLCASSLFRLRGYTFGSGTRLTVV.

The chain has TRBV30 and TRBJ1-2, with 11 nucleotides matching TRBD1. The germline CDR1 and CDR2 sequences are GTSNPN and SVGIG (reference sequence). The ends lost 3 bases at V and 7 bases at J; junction bases unmatched: 4. This CDR3 contains 13 residues. The CDR3 region has the DNA TGTGCCTGGAGATTTGGGACAGGGGGTGGCTACACCTTC. It encodes CAWRFGTGGGYTF.

V gene TRBV28 combines with J gene TRBJ2-7, with D perhaps matching TRBD2 (7 bases). V shed 6 bases and J shed 3 bases, with 21 bases lying between them. The CDR3 contains 16 residues. Germline CDR1 MDHEN, CDR2 SYDVKM. The CDR3 DNA follows: TGTGCCAGCAGAAAGGGGGGGGGTTTAAATATCTACGAGCAGTACTTC. It codes for CASRKGGGLNIYEQYF.

The V call is TRBV28, the J call TRBJ2-7; 12 positions match TRBD2. Germline lookup yields CDR1 MDHEN and CDR2 SYDVKM. This CDR3 has 14 amino acids. V was clipped by 5 bases and J by 5 bases; unmatched bases: 4. The CDR3 reads CASSASGGANEQYF. Here the CDR3 DNA reads TGTGCCAGCAGTGCTAGCGGGGGGGCTAACGAGCAGTACTTC. Supplemented by reference TRBV28 and TRBJ2-7, the full variable domain reads DVKVTQSSRYLVKRTGEKVFLECVQDMDHENMFWYRQDPGLGLRLIYFSYDVKMKEKGDIPEGYSVSREKKERFSLILESASTNQTSMYLCASSASGGANEQYFGPGTRLTVT.

The chain employs TRBV9 and TRBJ2-3, with TRBD2 as a possible D gene (6 bases). V lost 4 bases to trimming and J lost 7 bases, with 19 bases between them. The CDR3 length is 15 residues. Germline values: CDR1 SGDLS, CDR2 YYNGEE. The CDR3 region has the DNA TGTGCCAGCAGCCCAAGTCATGAGGGACTCAATACGCAGTATTTT. It codes for CASSPSHEGLNTQYF.

The genes are TRBV19 and TRBJ2-5; TRBD1 is a possible D gene (6 bases). V lost 8 bases and J lost 3, with 10 bases in between. Per germline, CDR1 LNHDA and CDR2 SQIVND (reference sequence). The CDR3 contains 12 residues. The CDR3 DNA sequence: TGTGCCAGTTCCCAGGGGAAAGAGACCCAGTACTTC. Translating gives CASSQGKETQYF.

This clone has only a few counts. This chain connects TRBV5-6 to TRBJ1-2; TRBD1 agrees at 8 bases. V shed 4 bases, J shed 5 bases, and the junction held 7 bases outside the gene matches. Germline loops: CDR1 SGHDT, CDR2 YYEEEE. The CDR3 consists of 14 residues. This CDR3 is CASSQGTGLYGYTF. The CDR3 DNA is TGTGCCAGCAGCCAAGGGACAGGCTTATATGGCTACACCTTC.

This chain joins TRBV18 and TRBJ2-7, with D tentatively TRBD1 (6 bases). V was trimmed by 3 bases and J by 4 bases, leaving 7 bases between them. CDR1 and CDR2 from the germline V gene are KGHSH and LQKENI. The CDR3 covers 12 residues. DNA for the CDR3: TGTGCCAGCTCACCCGGACAGTACGAGCAGTACTTC. Translating it yields CASSPGQYEQYF.

The genes are TRBV5-4 and TRBJ1-2; possible D gene TRBD1, 6 bases. Between the trimmed V and J ends, which lost 0 bases and 3 bases, there was a span of 6 bases. The CDR3 spans 13 residues. Looked up from germline, CDR1 is SGHNT and CDR2 is YYREEE (reference sequence). The CDR3 DNA is TGTGCCAGCAGCTTGGGGACAGACTATGGCTACACCTTC. This encodes CASSLGTDYGYTF. Filled out from reference TRBV5-4 and TRBJ1-2, the complete variable domain reads ETGVTQSPTHLIKTRGQQVTLRCSSQSGHNTVSWYQQALGQGPQFIFQYYREEENGRGNFPPRFSGLQFPNYSSELNVNALELDDSALYLCASSLGTDYGYTFGSGTRLTVV.

This chain connects TRBV11-2 to TRBJ1-5; 7 bases map to TRBD1. The CDR3 spans 15 residues. Germline loops: CDR1 SGHAT, CDR2 FQNNGV. V lost 0 bases to trimming and J lost 4 bases; unmatched junction nucleotides: 3. The CDR3 region is CASSLELQGNQPQHF. The CDR3 bases are TGTGCCAGCAGCTTAGAACTACAGGGGAATCAGCCCCAGCATTTT.

The genes are TRBV10-1 and TRBJ2-3, with TRBD1 matching 9 bases. V lost 4 bases to trimming and J lost 1 base; unmatched junction nucleotides: 6. The CDR3 runs 16 residues. CDR1 is WNHNN, CDR2 SYGVQD, per germline (reference sequence). CDR3: CASSANRGPGTDTQYF. CDR3 sequence (DNA): TGCGCCAGCAGTGCGAACAGGGGGCCCGGCACAGATACGCAGTATTTT.